This T cell receptor beta chain was identified in a study of OX40 agonist ivuxolimab in advanced cancers. This clone was picked up one time. CDR1 and CDR2 from the germline V gene are SQVTM and ANQGSEA. V lost 6 bases, J lost 0 bases, and 20 bases lay in between. The CDR3 has 16 residues. The assay was immunoSEQ multiplex PCR, and TCRdb's table has in-frame clones only and misses some. Among tens of thousands of clones listed, approximately 90% were seen once. Exclusion applied to patients with autoimmune disease history or systemic immunosuppression. The receptor was isolated from an adult with an advanced solid tumor such as melanoma, head and neck, liver or kidney cancer. V gene TRBV29-1 combines with J gene TRBJ1-1, with D hard to call. This sample comprised CD4+ or CD8+ T cells sorted from blood, obtained in a trial of the OX40 agonist ivuxolimab. The CDR3 DNA sequence: TGCAGCGTCCCCCGGACTACAGCGCGCATGAACACTGAAGCTTTCTTT. Protein: CSVPRTTARMNTEAFF.